These T cell receptor beta chains were read from a single sample in a study of technical replicates of blood from a few donors. The protocol was immunoSEQ multiplex PCR, while the TCRdb copy is restricted to in-frame clones and leaves out a portion. The sample lists fewer than 90,000 clones; around 94% were seen once. Sequenced sample: T cells isolated from PBMCs. The receptor source for this set is a human donor in good health. CDR3s include the opening cysteine and the closing phenylalanine or tryptophan.

CDR3,V,J
CAWRYTEWRLNTEAFF,TRBV30,TRBJ1-1
CASSLAPGQGAYEQYF,TRBV11-2,TRBJ2-7
CASRQAGYSYEQYF,TRBV19,TRBJ2-7
CASSPGRAVTDTQYF,TRBV7-7,TRBJ2-3
CASSQEGAGTYQETQYF,TRBV4-2,TRBJ2-5
CASSAREGSPGDYGYTF,TRBV25-1,TRBJ1-2
CASSYNANYGYTF,TRBV28,TRBJ1-2
CASSQNTGVGETQYF,TRBV7-7,TRBJ2-5
CASSPVGGRGEQYF,TRBV18,TRBJ2-7
CASEIQVSGLYEQYF,TRBV4-3,TRBJ2-7
CASSLVRSLYSNNYGYTF,TRBV7-8,TRBJ1-2
CASSLRGSGANVLTF,TRBV11-2,TRBJ2-6
CASSFRGEKLFF,TRBV27,TRBJ1-4
CASAGTSVLSSYNEQFF,TRBV2,TRBJ2-1
CASSYEGIGSYNEQFF,TRBV18,TRBJ2-1
CASSIRRDRYYGYTF,TRBV19,TRBJ1-2
CASSAAGKLGLNEQYF,TRBV19,TRBJ2-7
CSVLKGGGTEAFF,TRBV29-1,TRBJ1-1
CASSFGTSGNEQFF,TRBV5-1,TRBJ2-1
CASSKEGNEKLFF,TRBV21-1,TRBJ1-4
CASSARLMNTEAFF,TRBV9,TRBJ1-1
CSVEASVETQYF,TRBV29-1,TRBJ2-3
CAIVESMNTEAFF,TRBV10-3,TRBJ1-1
CASTPRDRLSNEQFF,TRBV9,TRBJ2-1
CASTLPGLANSYNEQFF,TRBV28,TRBJ2-1
CASSYRVSGYYTF,TRBV6-5,TRBJ1-2
CASSFVQGANEQYF,TRBV28,TRBJ2-7
CASSIGTSGIGTYEQYF,TRBV7-6,TRBJ2-7
CATSASVYNEQFF,TRBV15,TRBJ2-1
CASGLNGAGDYNEQFF,TRBV12-5,TRBJ2-1
CASSLHSRGNEQFF,TRBV13,TRBJ2-1
CASSLGQGAGEQYF,TRBV27,TRBJ2-7
CASSHEGGGTQYF,TRBV7-8,TRBJ2-5
CASSHRGDQPQHF,TRBV10-1,TRBJ1-5
CASSKGSSGRGSFCEQYF,TRBV21-1,TRBJ2-7
CASRNRYNEQFF,TRBV6-1,TRBJ2-1
CASSSASGLSEQYF,TRBV6-5,TRBJ2-7
CASSQAEGGTTGTRYEQYF,TRBV4-2,TRBJ2-7